The rows below give T cell receptor beta chains drawn from one sample of a study of patients and donors after allogeneic stem cell transplantation. TCRdb re-called the RT-PCR reads through MiXCR, storing one row per CDR3 protein. The sample lists about 72,000 distinct CDR3 sequences, about 25% occurring once. Sequencing input: blood, either unsorted or a sorted T cell fraction (not recorded which). The origin of the receptors is a human donor who was either an allogeneic HSCT recipient or a stem cell or donor lymphocyte infusion donor (not recorded which). It is not recorded whose cells these are; they may come from a transplant donor. Both conserved end residues are part of each CDR3. The D gene is left open where the match is weak. Clone size, where shown, is once, few, many, or a class for clones that have expanded.

V: TRBV19
size: NA
D: TRBD2
J: TRBJ2-7
CDR3: CASSSSGSMYEQYF
DNA: TGTGCCAGTAGTAGTAGCGGGAGTATGTACGAGCAGTACTTC

V: TRBV12-3/TRBV12-4
size: NA
D: TRBD1
J: TRBJ2-5
CDR3: CASRQGARETQYF
DNA: TGTGCCAGCAGGCAGGGGGCGAGGGAGACCCAGTACTTC

V: TRBV2
size: NA
D: NA
J: TRBJ1-1
CDR3: CASTPGEFKAFF
DNA: TGTGCCAGCACCCCAGGCGAGTTTAAAGCTTTCTTT

V: TRBV28
size: NA
D: NA
J: TRBJ2-5
CDR3: CASKTGTAETQYF
DNA: TGTGCCAGCAAGACCGGGACCGCAGAGACCCAGTACTTC

V: TRBV9
size: few
D: NA
J: TRBJ1-1
CDR3: CASSVQGRMNTEAFF
DNA: TGTGCCAGCAGCGTTCAGGGTCGCATGAACACTGAAGCTTTCTTT

V: TRBV7-3
size: NA
D: NA
J: TRBJ1-1
CDR3: CASSAGYPNTEAFF
DNA: TGTGCCAGCAGCGCGGGGTATCCGAACACTGAAGCTTTCTTT

V: TRBV7-2
size: few
D: NA
J: TRBJ2-1
CDR3: CASSLGLGNEQFF
DNA: TGTGCCAGCAGCTTAGGACTAGGCAATGAGCAGTTCTTC

V: TRBV4-2
size: NA
D: TRBD2
J: TRBJ2-1
CDR3: CASSQDAGGTYNEQFF
DNA: TGTGCCAGCAGCCAAGATGCGGGGGGAACCTACAATGAGCAGTTCTTC

V: TRBV12-3/TRBV12-4
size: few
D: NA
J: TRBJ1-5
CDR3: CASSLESGAGGNQPQHF
DNA: TGTGCCAGCAGTTTAGAATCCGGGGCGGGAGGCAATCAGCCCCAGCATTTT

V: TRBV28
size: many
D: NA
J: TRBJ1-4
CDR3: CASGLGATNEKLFF
DNA: TGTGCCAGCGGTTTGGGTGCAACTAATGAAAAACTGTTTTTT

V: TRBV5-1
size: NA
D: TRBD1
J: TRBJ2-7
CDR3: CASSFAGGFGEQYF
DNA: TGCGCCAGCAGCTTTGCAGGGGGCTTTGGCGAGCAGTACTTC

V: TRBV5-1
size: NA
D: NA
J: TRBJ1-1
CDR3: CASSLVDRLATEAFF
DNA: TGCGCCAGCAGCTTGGTAGACAGACTGGCCACTGAAGCTTTCTTT

V: TRBV20-1
size: NA
D: TRBD2
J: TRBJ2-1
CDR3: CSARRPPGLAGGTLKDEQFF
DNA: TGCAGTGCTAGACGTCCCCCTGGACTAGCGGGAGGGACCCTTAAGGATGAGCAGTTCTTC

V: TRBV20-1
size: NA
D: NA
J: TRBJ2-2
CDR3: CSAREASFNTGELFF
DNA: TGCAGTGCTAGAGAGGCTAGCTTTAACACCGGGGAGCTGTTTTTT

V: TRBV7-9
size: NA
D: NA
J: TRBJ2-1
CDR3: CASRALEQFF
DNA: TGTGCCAGCAGAGCCCTTGAGCAGTTCTTC

V: TRBV7-2
size: few
D: TRBD1
J: TRBJ1-2
CDR3: CASSWDRKYRYTF
DNA: TGTGCCAGCAGCTGGGACAGGAAGTATCGCTACACCTTC

V: TRBV27
size: NA
D: NA
J: TRBJ2-1
CDR3: CASSFGVHRATYNEQFF
DNA: TGTGCCAGCAGTTTTGGGGTACACAGGGCCACCTACAATGAGCAGTTCTTC

V: TRBV5-1
size: few
D: NA
J: TRBJ2-5
CDR3: CASSLGTNQETQYF
DNA: TGCGCCAGCAGCTTGGGGACGAACCAAGAGACCCAGTACTTC

V: TRBV25-1
size: many
D: TRBD1
J: TRBJ1-6
CDR3: CASGKTGLDNSPLHF
DNA: TGTGCCAGCGGAAAGACAGGGCTGGATAATTCACCCCTCCACTTT

V: TRBV12-3/TRBV12-4
size: NA
D: NA
J: TRBJ1-5
CDR3: CASSSLGRSPSQPQHF
DNA: TGTGCCAGCAGTTCCCTGGGCAGGTCCCCGAGTCAGCCCCAGCATTTT

V: TRBV12-3/TRBV12-4
size: NA
D: NA
J: TRBJ1-1
CDR3: CASNAGWDMAEAFF
DNA: TGTGCCAGCAACGCGGGGTGGGATATGGCTGAAGCTTTCTTT

V: TRBV29-1
size: few
D: TRBD2
J: TRBJ2-1
CDR3: CSVAGLVAQFF
DNA: TGCAGCGTAGCGGGGCTAGTAGCGCAGTTCTTC

V: TRBV12-3/TRBV12-4
size: few
D: TRBD2
J: TRBJ2-1
CDR3: CASSLGPSGSYNEQFF
DNA: TGTGCCAGCAGTTTGGGCCCTAGCGGGAGCTACAATGAGCAGTTCTTC

V: TRBV6-2/TRBV6-3
size: NA
D: TRBD1
J: TRBJ1-6
CDR3: CASSYGTGGSPLHF
DNA: TGTGCCAGCAGTTACGGGACAGGGGGTTCACCCCTCCACTTT

V: TRBV28
size: NA
D: NA
J: TRBJ2-7
CDR3: CASSFWWSEQYF
DNA: TGTGCCAGCAGTTTCTGGTGGTCCGAGCAGTACTTC

V: TRBV24-1
size: NA
D: TRBD1
J: TRBJ1-2
CDR3: CATSSDRAADYGYTF
DNA: TGTGCCACCAGCTCCGACAGGGCTGCGGACTATGGCTACACCTTC

V: TRBV24-1
size: NA
D: TRBD1
J: TRBJ1-4
CDR3: CATHNRGWTTNEKLFF
DNA: TGTGCCACCCATAACAGGGGATGGACAACTAATGAAAAACTGTTTTTT

V: TRBV7-9
size: NA
D: TRBD2
J: TRBJ2-1
CDR3: CASSLVGLAFNEQFF
DNA: TGTGCCAGCAGCTTGGTGGGACTAGCTTTCAATGAGCAGTTCTTC

V: TRBV5-1
size: NA
D: NA
J: TRBJ1-1
CDR3: CASSLNPLVTLNTEAFF
DNA: TGCGCCAGCAGCTTGAACCCGTTAGTTACCTTGAACACTGAAGCTTTCTTT

V: TRBV25-1
size: NA
D: TRBD2
J: TRBJ2-3
CDR3: CASSEYSGRALDTQYF
DNA: TGTGCCAGCAGTGAATATAGCGGGAGGGCCTTAGATACGCAGTATTTT

V: TRBV28
size: few
D: TRBD1
J: TRBJ1-5
CDR3: CASSKDRGGLYQPQHF
DNA: TGTGCCAGCTCGAAAGACAGGGGAGGTTTGTATCAGCCCCAGCATTTT

V: TRBV7-9
size: NA
D: TRBD1
J: TRBJ2-1
CDR3: CASRFMYRGGNEQFF
DNA: TGTGCCAGCAGGTTCATGTACAGGGGCGGGAATGAGCAGTTCTTC

V: TRBV5-1
size: NA
D: NA
J: TRBJ2-7
CDR3: CASSLAVQAGEQYF
DNA: TGCGCCAGCAGCTTGGCCGTGCAGGCTGGCGAGCAGTACTTC

V: TRBV27
size: NA
D: NA
J: TRBJ2-7
CDR3: CASSSVTTSSYEQYF
DNA: TGTGCCAGCAGTAGCGTAACCACGTCCTCCTACGAGCAGTACTTC

V: TRBV12-3/TRBV12-4
size: few
D: NA
J: TRBJ1-1
CDR3: CASSSLAKQGTEAFF
DNA: TGTGCCAGCAGTTCTTTGGCCAAGCAAGGCACTGAAGCTTTCTTT

V: TRBV4-2
size: NA
D: TRBD2
J: TRBJ2-5
CDR3: CASHGLAEETQYF
DNA: TGTGCCAGTCATGGACTAGCGGAAGAGACCCAGTACTTC

V: TRBV10-3
size: few
D: NA
J: TRBJ1-5
CDR3: CAISMRSGLGAQHF
DNA: TGTGCCATCAGCATGCGAAGCGGCCTGGGAGCCCAGCATTTT

V: TRBV20-1
size: NA
D: NA
J: TRBJ2-7
CDR3: CSARKSAAYEQYF
DNA: TGCAGTGCTAGAAAGTCGGCAGCCTACGAGCAGTACTTC

V: TRBV19
size: few
D: NA
J: TRBJ1-2
CDR3: CASGGWTLNYGYTF
DNA: TGTGCCAGCGGGGGTTGGACCCTAAACTATGGCTACACCTTC

V: TRBV5-5
size: few
D: NA
J: TRBJ1-4
CDR3: CASSPNREWEKLFF
DNA: TGTGCCAGCAGCCCGAACAGGGAGTGGGAAAAACTGTTTTTT

V: TRBV29-1
size: NA
D: TRBD1
J: TRBJ2-1
CDR3: CSVAGTASSYNEQFF
DNA: TGCAGCGTTGCCGGGACAGCAAGCTCCTACAATGAGCAGTTCTTC

V: TRBV29-1
size: few
D: TRBD1
J: TRBJ2-7
CDR3: CSVGGTVIYEQYF
DNA: TGCAGCGTTGGAGGGACAGTCATCTACGAGCAGTACTTC

V: TRBV5-1
size: NA
D: NA
J: TRBJ2-1
CDR3: CASSLGLGIDNEQFF
DNA: TGCGCCAGCAGCTTGGGGTTAGGAATCGACAATGAGCAGTTCTTC

V: TRBV7-2
size: many
D: NA
J: TRBJ1-5
CDR3: CASSELWPAAQHF
DNA: TGTGCCAGCAGCGAATTATGGCCCGCGGCCCAGCATTTT

V: TRBV7-6
size: few
D: NA
J: TRBJ1-2
CDR3: CASSDGFSGGYTF
DNA: TGTGCCAGCAGCGACGGGTTTTCGGGTGGCTACACCTTC

V: TRBV12-3/TRBV12-4
size: NA
D: NA
J: TRBJ2-2
CDR3: CASSSGTSLYTGELFF
DNA: TGTGCCAGCAGCTCCGGGACTTCCCTTTACACCGGGGAGCTGTTTTTT

V: TRBV6-5
size: NA
D: NA
J: TRBJ1-6
CDR3: CASSYSRQYNSPLHF
DNA: TGTGCCAGCAGTTACTCGAGGCAGTATAATTCACCCCTCCACTTT

V: TRBV12-3/TRBV12-4
size: few
D: TRBD1
J: TRBJ1-2
CDR3: CASRRRQGGGYTF
DNA: TGTGCCAGCAGGCGTCGACAGGGCGGAGGCTACACCTTC

V: TRBV7-9
size: NA
D: NA
J: TRBJ2-6
CDR3: CASSLVSPSGANVLTF
DNA: TGTGCCAGCAGCTTGGTGAGTCCCTCAGGGGCCAACGTCCTGACTTTC

V: TRBV4-2
size: few
D: TRBD1
J: TRBJ1-1
CDR3: CASSQGTLGQVNTEAFF
DNA: TGTGCCAGCAGCCAAGGGACCCTAGGACAGGTTAACACTGAAGCTTTCTTT

V: TRBV24-1
size: few
D: NA
J: TRBJ2-1
CDR3: CATSDLDIPGEQFF
DNA: TGTGCCACCAGTGATTTGGATATCCCCGGGGAGCAGTTCTTC

V: TRBV29-1
size: few
D: TRBD1
J: TRBJ1-2
CDR3: CSVVTGTGRCYTF
DNA: TGCAGCGTTGTTACCGGGACAGGGCGGTGCTACACCTTC

V: TRBV7-2
size: NA
D: NA
J: TRBJ2-1
CDR3: CASSLDWTNSWYNEQFF
DNA: TGTGCCAGCAGCTTAGATTGGACGAACAGTTGGTACAATGAGCAGTTCTTC